One T cell receptor beta chain is described in this entry. Antigen specificity is unknown. Germline assignment: CDR1 SGHVS and CDR2 FNYEAQ. The CDR3 length is 15 residues. The data are from a study of cytomegalovirus exposure and HLA in healthy donors. The study, taken as a whole, reports: There were three CMV-associated chains whose specificity for CMV antigens was confirmed in vitro.

PCR involved 60 Vbeta and 13 Jbeta primers. The method was immunoSEQ multiplex PCR; TCRdb's version includes in-frame clones alone and lacks a portion of them. The sample includes about 160,000 clones, 82% of them seen just once. The sequenced sample consisted of PBMCs. The source is a male donor in good health and CMV-seropositive. The chain couples TRBV7-6 to TRBJ2-5, with 8 bases fitting TRBD1. The J call is doubtful: the DNA matches TRBJ2-7 better. CDR3 sequence (DNA): TGTGCCAGCAGCTCCTTAGACAGGGGCACCTACGAGCAGTACTTC. Protein sequence: CASSSLDRGTYEQYF.